Listed here are 5 T cell receptor beta chains from one sample, sequenced in a study of blood T cell repertoires in COVID-19. Sequencing was performed with immunoSEQ multiplex PCR; in TCRdb, only in-frame clones are kept and a portion is missing. Of about 52,000 clones detected, more than 70% appear once; the ten largest clones hold just under 25%. Sequenced input: peripheral blood. These receptors all come from a woman older than 75 with acute or convalescent COVID-19.

This chain links TRBV2 with TRBJ1-3; D uncertain. The CDR3 is made up of 18 amino acids. The V gene lost 4 bases and the J gene lost 0 bases, with 19 bases spanning the gap. Looked up from germline, CDR1 is SNHLY and CDR2 is FYNNEI. CDR3: CASSGVVVGPSSGNTIYF. The CDR3 DNA is TGTGCCAGCAGTGGAGTCGTTGTGGGCCCGAGCTCTGGAAACACCATATATTTT. Full variable domain (rest looked up from reference TRBV2 and TRBJ1-3): EPEVTQTPSHQVTQMGQEVILRCVPISNHLYFYWYRQILGQKVEFLVSFYNNEISEKSEIFDDQFSVERPDGSNFTLKIRSTKLEDSAMYFCASSGVVVGPSSGNTIYFGEGSWLTVV.

The rearrangement links TRBV21-1 to TRBJ2-7; the D segment call TRBD1 is taken from the table without a DNA check. TRBV21-1 is a pseudogene segment. The CDR3 totals 14 residues. The CDR3, as DNA: TGTGCCAGCAGCAAAGTTCCCAGGGCTTACGAGCAGTACGTC. Translating it yields CASSKVPRAYEQYV.

The CDR3 is CAWTTRYTEAFF. DNA of the CDR3: TGTGCCTGGACGACACGGTACACTGAAGCTTTCTTT. The chain links TRBV30 to TRBJ1-1; D is unresolved. This CDR3 contains 12 residues. Germline assignment: CDR1 GTSNPN and CDR2 SVGIG (reference sequence). Trimming stripped 4 bases from V and 3 bases from J, with 9 bases between.

The chain combines TRBV5-4 with TRBJ2-2; TRBD2 matches 9 bases. Germline trimming cut 0 bases from V and 5 bases from J; bases unmatched to any gene: 8. From germline, CDR1 is SGHNT and CDR2 YYREEE (reference sequence). The CDR3 runs to 17 residues. CDR3 sequence (DNA): TGTGCCAGCAGCTTGGGGATTAGCGGGAGCGGGACCGGGGAGCTGTTTTTT. Protein: CASSLGISGSGTGELFF.

J is TRBJ1-6 and V is TRBV5-1, with 7 bases aligning to TRBD1. The CDR3 covers 14 residues. J lost 5 bases, V lost 5 bases, and 4 bases had no gene match. CDR1 is SGHRS and CDR2 is YFSETQ in the germline V gene. CDR3 sequence: CASRMGQNNSPLHF. In DNA form, the CDR3 reads TGCGCCAGCAGGATGGGACAGAATAATTCACCCCTCCACTTT.